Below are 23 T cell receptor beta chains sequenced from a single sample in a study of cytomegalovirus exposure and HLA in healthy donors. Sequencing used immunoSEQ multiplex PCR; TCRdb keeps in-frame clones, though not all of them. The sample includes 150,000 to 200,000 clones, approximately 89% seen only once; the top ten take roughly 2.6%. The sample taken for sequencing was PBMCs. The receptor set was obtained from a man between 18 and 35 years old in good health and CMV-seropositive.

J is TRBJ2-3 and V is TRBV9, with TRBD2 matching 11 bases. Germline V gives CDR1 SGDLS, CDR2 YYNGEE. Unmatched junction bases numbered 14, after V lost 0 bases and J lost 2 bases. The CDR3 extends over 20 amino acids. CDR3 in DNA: TGTGCCAGCAGCGTAGGATGGTTAGCGGGAGGGCCAGACCTCACAGATACGCAGTATTTT. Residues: CASSVGWLAGGPDLTDTQYF.

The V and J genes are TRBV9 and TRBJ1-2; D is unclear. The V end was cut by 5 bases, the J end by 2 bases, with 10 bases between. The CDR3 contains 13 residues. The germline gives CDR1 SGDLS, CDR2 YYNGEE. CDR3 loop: CASSIDPNYGYTF. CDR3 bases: TGTGCCAGCAGTATAGATCCGAACTATGGCTACACCTTC. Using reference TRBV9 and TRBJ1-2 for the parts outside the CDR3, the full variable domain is DSGVTQTPKHLITATGQRVTLRCSPRSGDLSVYWYQQSLDQGLQFLIQYYNGEERAKGNILERFSAQQFPDLHSELNLSSLELGDSALYFCASSIDPNYGYTFGSGTRLTVV.

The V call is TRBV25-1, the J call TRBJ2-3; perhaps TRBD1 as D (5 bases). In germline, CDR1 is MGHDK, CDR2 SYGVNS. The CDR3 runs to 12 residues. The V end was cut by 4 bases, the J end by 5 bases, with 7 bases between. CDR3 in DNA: TGTGCCAGCAGTGTGGGGCGAGATACGCAGTATTTT. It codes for CASSVGRDTQYF.

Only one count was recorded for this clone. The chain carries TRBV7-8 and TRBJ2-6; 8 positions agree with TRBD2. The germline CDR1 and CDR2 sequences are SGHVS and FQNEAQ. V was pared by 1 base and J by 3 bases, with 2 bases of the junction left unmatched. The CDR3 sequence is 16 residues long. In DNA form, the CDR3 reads TGTGCCAGCAGCTTAGTAGCGGGACATGGGGCCAACGTCCTGACTTTC. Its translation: CASSLVAGHGANVLTF. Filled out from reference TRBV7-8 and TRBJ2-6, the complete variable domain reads GAGVSQSPRYKVAKRGQDVALRCDPISGHVSLFWYQQALGQGPEFLTYFQNEAQLDKSGLPSDRFFAERPEGSVSTLKIQRTQQEDSAVYLCASSLVAGHGANVLTFGAGSRLTVL.

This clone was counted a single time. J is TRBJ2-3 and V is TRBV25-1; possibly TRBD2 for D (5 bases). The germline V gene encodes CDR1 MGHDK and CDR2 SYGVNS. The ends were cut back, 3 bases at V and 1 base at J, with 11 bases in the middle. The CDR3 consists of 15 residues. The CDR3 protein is CASSDLRRGTDTQYF. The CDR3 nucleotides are TGTGCCAGCAGTGATCTTCGGCGGGGCACAGATACGCAGTATTTT.

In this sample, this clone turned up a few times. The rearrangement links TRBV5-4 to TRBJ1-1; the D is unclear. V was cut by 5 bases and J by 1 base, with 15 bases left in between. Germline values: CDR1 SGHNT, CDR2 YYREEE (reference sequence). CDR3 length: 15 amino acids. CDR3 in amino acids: CASRSDGTGNTEAFF. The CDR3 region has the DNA TGTGCCAGCAGGTCGGATGGAACGGGGAACACTGAAGCTTTCTTT. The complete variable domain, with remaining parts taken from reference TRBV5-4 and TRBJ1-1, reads ETGVTQSPTHLIKTRGQQVTLRCSSQSGHNTVSWYQQALGQGPQFIFQYYREEENGRGNFPPRFSGLQFPNYSSELNVNALELDDSALYLCASRSDGTGNTEAFFGQGTRLTVV.

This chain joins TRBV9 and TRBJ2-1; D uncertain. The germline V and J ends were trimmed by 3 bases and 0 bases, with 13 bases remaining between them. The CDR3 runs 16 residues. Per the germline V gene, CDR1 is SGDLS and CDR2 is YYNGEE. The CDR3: CASSAEFLSSYNEQFF. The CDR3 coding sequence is TGTGCCAGCAGCGCCGAATTTCTCAGCTCCTACAATGAGCAGTTCTTC.

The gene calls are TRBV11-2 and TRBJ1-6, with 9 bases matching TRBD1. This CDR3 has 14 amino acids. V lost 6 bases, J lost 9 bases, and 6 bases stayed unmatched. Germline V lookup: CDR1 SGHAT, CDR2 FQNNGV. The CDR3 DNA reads TGTGCCAGCAGTCTCGGACAGGGGAGTTCACCCCTCCACTTT. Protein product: CASSLGQGSSPLHF.

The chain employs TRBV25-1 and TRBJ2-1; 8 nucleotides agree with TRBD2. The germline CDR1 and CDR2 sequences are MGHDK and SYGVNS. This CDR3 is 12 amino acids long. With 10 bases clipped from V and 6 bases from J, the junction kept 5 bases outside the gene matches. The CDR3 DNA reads TGTGCCACCCGGGAGGGTATCAATGAGCAGTTCTTC. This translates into CATREGINEQFF.

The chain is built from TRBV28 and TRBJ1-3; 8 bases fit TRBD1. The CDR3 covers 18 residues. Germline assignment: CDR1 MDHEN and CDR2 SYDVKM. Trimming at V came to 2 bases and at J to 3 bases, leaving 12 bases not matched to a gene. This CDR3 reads CASSLGEGRGRFGNTIYF. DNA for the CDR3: TGTGCCAGCAGTTTAGGGGAGGGCAGGGGGCGATTTGGAAACACCATATATTTT.

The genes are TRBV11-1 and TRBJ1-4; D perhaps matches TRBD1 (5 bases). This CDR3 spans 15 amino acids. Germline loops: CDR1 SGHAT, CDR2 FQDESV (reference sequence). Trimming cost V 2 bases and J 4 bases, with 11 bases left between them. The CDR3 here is CASSLTGPGNEKLFF. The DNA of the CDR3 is TGTGCCAGCAGCTTAACAGGTCCCGGTAATGAAAAACTGTTTTTT.

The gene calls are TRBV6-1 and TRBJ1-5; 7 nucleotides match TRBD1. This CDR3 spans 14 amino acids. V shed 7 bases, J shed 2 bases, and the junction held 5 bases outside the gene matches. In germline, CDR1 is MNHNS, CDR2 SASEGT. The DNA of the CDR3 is TGTGCCAGCACACAGGGGATTGGCAATCAGCCCCAGCATTTT. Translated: CASTQGIGNQPQHF.

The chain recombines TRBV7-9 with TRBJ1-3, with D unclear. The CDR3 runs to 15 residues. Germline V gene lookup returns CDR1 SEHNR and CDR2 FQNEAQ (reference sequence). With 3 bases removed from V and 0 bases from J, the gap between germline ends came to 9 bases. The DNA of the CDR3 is TGTGCCAGCAGCTTTTCTCCAGACTCTGGAAACACCATATATTTT. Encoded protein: CASSFSPDSGNTIYF.

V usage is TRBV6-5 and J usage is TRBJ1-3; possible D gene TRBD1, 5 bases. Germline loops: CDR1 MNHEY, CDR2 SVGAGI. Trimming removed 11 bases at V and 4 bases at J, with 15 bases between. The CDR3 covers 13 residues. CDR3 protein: CAGGGPVGNTIYF. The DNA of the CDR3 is TGTGCCGGGGGAGGGCCCGTGGGAAACACCATATATTTT.

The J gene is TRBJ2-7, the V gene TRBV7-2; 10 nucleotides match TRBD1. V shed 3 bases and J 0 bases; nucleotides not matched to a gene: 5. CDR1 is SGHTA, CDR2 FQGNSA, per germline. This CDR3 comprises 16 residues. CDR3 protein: CASSFSGQGSSYEQYF. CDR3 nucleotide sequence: TGTGCCAGCAGCTTCTCGGGACAGGGGAGCTCCTACGAGCAGTACTTC.

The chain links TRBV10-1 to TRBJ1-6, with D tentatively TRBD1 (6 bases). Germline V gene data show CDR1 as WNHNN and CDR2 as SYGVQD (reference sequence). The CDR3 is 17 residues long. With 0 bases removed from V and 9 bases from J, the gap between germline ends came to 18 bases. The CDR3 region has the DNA TGCGCCAGCAGTGAGTCCGGTCTGCTTCGAGGGGGTTCACCCCTCCACTTT. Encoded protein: CASSESGLLRGGSPLHF.

The chain's CDR3 is CASSYGGTSSYEQYF. DNA of the CDR3: TGTGCCAGCAGCTACGGAGGCACCAGCTCCTACGAGCAGTACTTC. The chain uses TRBV7-2 and TRBJ2-7, with D possibly TRBD2 on 5 matching bases. Trimming took off 4 bases at V and 0 bases at J, with 13 bases between the two ends. The CDR3 is 15 residues long. Germline CDR1 is SGHTA and CDR2 is FQGNSA.

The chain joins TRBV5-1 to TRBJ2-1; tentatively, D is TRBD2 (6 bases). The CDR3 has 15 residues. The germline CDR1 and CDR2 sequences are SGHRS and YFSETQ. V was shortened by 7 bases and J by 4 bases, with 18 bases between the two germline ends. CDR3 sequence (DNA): TGCGCCAGCTCATCCGGGAGTAGTGGGTACAATGAGCAGTTCTTC. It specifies CASSSGSSGYNEQFF.

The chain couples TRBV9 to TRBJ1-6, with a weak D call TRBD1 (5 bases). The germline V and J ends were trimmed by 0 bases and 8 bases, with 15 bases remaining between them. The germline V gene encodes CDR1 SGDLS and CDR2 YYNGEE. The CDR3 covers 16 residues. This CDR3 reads CASSVGMGPGDSPLHF. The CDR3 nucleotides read TGTGCCAGCAGCGTAGGGATGGGGCCGGGGGATTCACCCCTCCACTTT. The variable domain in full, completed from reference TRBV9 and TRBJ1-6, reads DSGVTQTPKHLITATGQRVTLRCSPRSGDLSVYWYQQSLDQGLQFLIQYYNGEERAKGNILERFSAQQFPDLHSELNLSSLELGDSALYFCASSVGMGPGDSPLHFGNGTRLTVT.

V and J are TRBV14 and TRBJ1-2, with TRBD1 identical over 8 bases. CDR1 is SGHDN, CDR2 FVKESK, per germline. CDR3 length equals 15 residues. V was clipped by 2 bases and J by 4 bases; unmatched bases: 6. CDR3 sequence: CASSQLSGTGYGYTF. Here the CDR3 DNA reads TGTGCCAGCAGCCAACTTTCCGGGACAGGCTATGGCTACACCTTC.

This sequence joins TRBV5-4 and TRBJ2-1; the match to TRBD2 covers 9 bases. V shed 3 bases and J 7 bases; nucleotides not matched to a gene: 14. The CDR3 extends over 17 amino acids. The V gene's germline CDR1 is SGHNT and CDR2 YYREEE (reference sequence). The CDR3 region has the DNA TGTGCCAGCAGCTGGGGGACTAGCAGCGCCCCGGGAAATGAGCAGTTCTTC. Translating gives CASSWGTSSAPGNEQFF.

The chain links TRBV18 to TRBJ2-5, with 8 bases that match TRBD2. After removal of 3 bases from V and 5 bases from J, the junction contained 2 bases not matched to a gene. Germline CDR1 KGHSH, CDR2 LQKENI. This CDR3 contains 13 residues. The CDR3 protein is CASSPGLAETQYF. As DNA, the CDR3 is TGTGCCAGCTCACCCGGACTAGCCGAGACCCAGTACTTC.

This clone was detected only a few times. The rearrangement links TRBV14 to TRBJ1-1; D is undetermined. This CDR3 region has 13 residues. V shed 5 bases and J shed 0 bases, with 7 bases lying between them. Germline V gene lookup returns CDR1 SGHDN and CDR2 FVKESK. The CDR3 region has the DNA TGTGCCAGCAGCTCGACTATGAACACTGAAGCTTTCTTT. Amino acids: CASSSTMNTEAFF. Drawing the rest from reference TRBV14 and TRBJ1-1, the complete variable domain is EAGVTQFPSHSVIEKGQTVTLRCDPISGHDNLYWYRRVMGKEIKFLLHFVKESKQDESGMPNNRFLAERTGGTYSTLKVQPAELEDSGVYFCASSSTMNTEAFFGQGTRLTVV.